This passage covers 16 T cell receptor beta chains from one sample sequenced in a study of blood T cells in healthy people across ages. A sample-barcoded 5' primer and a J-beta primer mix were used in a second PCR of roughly 6 to 11 cycles. MiXCR, run by TCRdb on the 5' RACE reads, gives a single entry per CDR3 protein. The repertoire consists of about 510,000 distinct CDR3 sequences, with roughly a quarter occurring once and the leading ten covering 3.6%. The same data also went into a second study, on T cells of mothers and their children.

Material: blood. The receptor source for this set is a boy younger than 10 in good health.

This clonotype occurred a few times. This rearrangement joins TRBV7-2 to TRBJ2-5; the D is unclear. The last part of the DNA fits TRBJ2-1 better; the J call may be wrong. The CDR3 contains 13 residues. Germline assignment: CDR1 SGHTA and CDR2 FQGNSA. CDR3 DNA: TGTGCCAGCAGCTCGGTTAGTAGCAATGAGCAGTTCTTC. Its translation is CASSSVSSNEQFF.

The chain carries TRBV20-1 and TRBJ2-5; D gene ambiguous. Germline V gene sequence: CDR1 DFQATT, CDR2 SNEGSKA (reference sequence). The CDR3 consists of 14 residues. V lost 2 bases to trimming and J lost 0 bases, with 10 bases between them. The chain's CDR3 is CSARSFSYQETQYF. In DNA form, the CDR3 reads TGCAGTGCTAGATCTTTTTCGTACCAAGAGACCCAGTACTTC.

The rearrangement uses TRBV29-1 and TRBJ1-1, with D unclear. The CDR3 consists of 14 residues. V was pared by 1 base and J by 1 base, with 10 bases between. Per germline, CDR1 SQVTM and CDR2 ANQGSEA. As DNA, the CDR3 is TGCAGCGTTGAAGCCAGGCTCGCGAACACTGAAGCTTTCTTT. As protein: CSVEARLANTEAFF.

This clonotype was recorded a few times. The gene calls are TRBV27 and TRBJ1-2, with a weak D call TRBD1 (5 bases). Germline V lookup: CDR1 MNHEY, CDR2 SMNVEV (reference sequence). V gave up 0 bases and J gave up 2 bases, with 13 bases separating them. The CDR3 has 16 residues. The CDR3, as DNA: TGTGCCAGCAGTTTATCAGGCCAGGGTGGAAACTATGGCTACACCTTC. Its translation is CASSLSGQGGNYGYTF.

The rearrangement links TRBV5-6 to TRBJ2-1, with a weak D call TRBD2 (5 bases). Deletions cut 1 base from V and 5 bases from J, with 10 bases between. Germline V gene lookup returns CDR1 SGHDT and CDR2 YYEEEE. This CDR3 contains 14 residues. The CDR3 DNA reads TGTGCCAGCAGCTTGAAGCGGATTCACAATGAGCAGTTCTTC. Protein: CASSLKRIHNEQFF.

The gene calls are TRBV7-2 and TRBJ2-5; 10 nucleotides line up with TRBD1. The CDR3 loop spans 13 amino acids. The J segment lost 7 bases and the V segment lost 6 bases, leaving 5 bases of the junction unmatched. Germline values: CDR1 SGHTA, CDR2 FQGNSA. The CDR3 protein is CASRIGDRGTQYF. For the CDR3, the DNA is TGTGCCAGCAGGATTGGGGACAGGGGGACCCAGTACTTC.

This clonotype has a handful of counts. A much larger clone lies one base from this, so it may be a read error. The chain carries TRBV7-9 and TRBJ2-2, with D possibly matching TRBD2 (6 bases). This CDR3 is 15 amino acids long. Germline CDR1 reads SEHNR; CDR2 reads FQNEAQ (reference sequence). CDR3 bases: TGTGCCAGCAGCATATGGGGACTCAACACCAGGGAGCTGTTTTTT. This gives the protein CASSIWGLNTRELFF. The full variable domain, completed using reference TRBV7-9 and TRBJ2-2, is DTGVSQNPRHKITKRGQNVTFRCDPISEHNRLYWYRQTLGQGPEFLTYFQNEAQLEKSRLLSDRFSAERPKGSFSTLEIQRTEQGDSAMYLCASSIWGLNTRELFFGEGSRLTVL.

V usage is TRBV5-1 and J usage is TRBJ1-4; no firm D call. V shed 2 bases and J shed 5 bases, with 13 bases lying between them. The CDR3 is 15 residues long. Germline V CDR1 and CDR2: SGHRS, YFSETQ. In nucleotides, the CDR3 is TGCGCCAGCAGCTTTAGTCAGGCCGCAAATGAAAAACTGTTTTTT. It specifies CASSFSQAANEKLFF.

The chain has TRBV12-3 or TRBV12-4 and TRBJ2-7; TRBD2 aligns across 9 bases. The CDR3 spans 15 residues. V dropped 6 bases and J dropped 2; count of bases not matched to a gene: 8. CDR3 sequence reads: CASSFLAGSAYEQYF. The CDR3 DNA sequence: TGTGCCAGCAGCTTTCTAGCGGGATCGGCCTACGAGCAGTACTTC.

This chain uses TRBV21-1 with TRBJ2-7; TRBD2 is the table's D call, not checked against the DNA. TRBV21-1 represents a pseudogene. There are 17 residues in the CDR3. The CDR3 nucleotides are TGTGCCAGCAGCGGTCCCCCGGGCGGGAGAGTGGATAGCGAGCAGTACTTC. Translated: CASSGPPGGRVDSEQYF.

This clonotype showed up just a few times. The chain carries TRBV9 and TRBJ2-7, with D perhaps TRBD1 or TRBD2 (6 bases each). The ends were cut back, 3 bases at V and 2 bases at J, with 18 bases in the middle. The germline V gene encodes CDR1 SGDLS and CDR2 YYNGEE. The CDR3 loop spans 16 amino acids. The CDR3 DNA is TGTGCCAGCAGCGAACTCGGGGGCTGGGGCCCCTACGAGCAGTACTTC. Protein sequence: CASSELGGWGPYEQYF.

This clonotype has a handful of counts. The V gene is TRBV20-1, the J gene TRBJ1-1; unclear D gene. The CDR3 totals 15 residues. Deletions cut 0 bases from V and 0 bases from J, with 11 bases between. Germline V CDR1 and CDR2: DFQATT, SNEGSKA (reference sequence). This CDR3 reads CSARDSNGVNTEAFF. DNA of the CDR3: TGCAGTGCTAGAGATTCTAATGGGGTGAACACTGAAGCTTTCTTT.

This chain links TRBV7-9 with TRBJ1-1; 7 bases fit TRBD1. V lost 1 base and J lost 5; bases outside the gene matches: 4. CDR1 and CDR2 from the germline V gene are SEHNR and FQNEAQ (reference sequence). The CDR3 is 14 residues long. CDR3 coding DNA: TGTGCCAGCAGCTTAGGAGGGGGCTCGACTGAAGCTTTCTTT. The encoded protein is CASSLGGGSTEAFF.

This clonotype has just a few counts. The chain carries TRBV20-1 and TRBJ2-1; 13 bases line up with TRBD2. The trim removed 1 base at V and 3 bases at J, leaving 0 bases unmatched. Germline-derived CDR1 and CDR2 are DFQATT and SNEGSKA (reference sequence). The CDR3 contains 15 residues. The CDR3 reads CSARGTSGGYNEQFF. In nucleotides, the CDR3 is TGCAGTGCTAGAGGGACTAGCGGGGGCTACAATGAGCAGTTCTTC.

This chain uses TRBV12-5 with TRBJ2-3; the D gene is possibly TRBD2 (7 bases). Germline values: CDR1 LGHNT, CDR2 FRNRAP. The CDR3 extends over 15 amino acids. The V gene lost 3 bases and the J gene lost 7 bases, with 17 bases spanning the gap. The CDR3 spells CASGLGWGGANTQYF. CDR3 nucleotides: TGTGCTAGTGGTTTAGGGTGGGGGGGGGCAAATACGCAGTATTTT.

This clonotype was seen more than once but under ten times. CDR3 nucleotides: TGTGCCAGCAGCCTCTCGAGGACAGGGTCTAATGAAAAACTGTTTTTT. Amino acid sequence: CASSLSRTGSNEKLFF. The chain joins TRBV3-1 to TRBJ1-4; the match to TRBD1 covers 8 bases. Per the germline V gene, CDR1 is LGHDT and CDR2 is YNNKEL (reference sequence). The CDR3 sequence is 16 residues long. Trimming took 4 bases from V and 3 from J; bases not matched to a gene: 7.